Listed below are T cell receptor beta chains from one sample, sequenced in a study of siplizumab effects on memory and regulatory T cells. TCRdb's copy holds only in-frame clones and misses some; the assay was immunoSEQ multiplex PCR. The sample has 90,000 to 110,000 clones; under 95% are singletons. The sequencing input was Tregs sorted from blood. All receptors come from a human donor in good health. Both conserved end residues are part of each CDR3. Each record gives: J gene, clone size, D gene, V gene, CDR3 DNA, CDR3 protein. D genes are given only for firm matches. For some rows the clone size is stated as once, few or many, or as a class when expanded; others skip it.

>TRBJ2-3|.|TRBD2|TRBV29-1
TGCAGCGTTGGGCAGGGACTAATCGCAGATACGCAGTATTTT
CSVGQGLIADTQYF
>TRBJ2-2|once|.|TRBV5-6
TGTGCCAGCAGCTTGTATGGGGGGCCGACCGGGGAGCTGTTTTTT
CASSLYGGPTGELFF
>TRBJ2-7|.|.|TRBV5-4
TGTGCCAGCAGCGCAGGAGCAACCTACGAGCAGTACTTC
CASSAGATYEQYF
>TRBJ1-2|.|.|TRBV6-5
TGTGCCAGCAGTTACTCCAGTCTGGCTAGTAACTATGGCTACACCTTC
CASSYSSLASNYGYTF
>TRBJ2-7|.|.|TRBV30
TGTGCCTGGAGTGAACTGAGCCGGGGCGAGCAGTACTTC
CAWSELSRGEQYF
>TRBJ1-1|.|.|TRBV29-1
TGCAGCGTTGAGGGGGGAAATTCGGGAGCGAACACTGAAGCTTTCTTT
CSVEGGNSGANTEAFF
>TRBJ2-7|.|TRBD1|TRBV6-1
TGTGCCAGCAGTTTCGACAGGGGAGCAAATAGCGAGCAGTACTTC
CASSFDRGANSEQYF
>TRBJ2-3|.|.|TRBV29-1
TGCAGCGTTCTTTTACAGTGGACGACAGATACGCAGTATTTT
CSVLLQWTTDTQYF
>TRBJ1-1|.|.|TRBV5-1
TGCGCCAGCAGCTTTACAGGGAATACTGAAGCTTTCTTT
CASSFTGNTEAFF
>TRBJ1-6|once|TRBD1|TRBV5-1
TGCGCCAGCAGCTTGGGACAGGGGGCGGCTGGCTCACCCCTCCACTTT
CASSLGQGAAGSPLHF
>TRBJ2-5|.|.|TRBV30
TGTGCCGTCGAAGGTTCTACGACAGAGACCCAGTACTTC
CAVEGSTTETQYF
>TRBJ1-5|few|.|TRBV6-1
TGTGCCAGCAGGCGCTTACGCAATCAGCCCCAGCATTTT
CASRRLRNQPQHF
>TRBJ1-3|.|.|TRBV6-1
TGTGCCAGCAGGTTCACTGGAAACACCATATATTTT
CASRFTGNTIYF
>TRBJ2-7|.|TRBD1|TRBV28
TGTGCCAGCACCTCCCGGGACAGGGGCGAGCAGTACTTC
CASTSRDRGEQYF
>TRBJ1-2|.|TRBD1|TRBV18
TGTGCCAGCTCACCAGGCGGGACAGGGGTTAACTATGGCTACACCTTC
CASSPGGTGVNYGYTF
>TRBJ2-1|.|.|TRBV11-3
TGTGCCAGCAGCTTAGACAACGGCCCACCCTCCTACAATGAGCAGTTCTTC
CASSLDNGPPSYNEQFF
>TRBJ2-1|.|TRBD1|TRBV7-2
TGTGCCAGCAGCGAATCGGGGACAGCCATCTACAATGAGCAGTTCTTC
CASSESGTAIYNEQFF
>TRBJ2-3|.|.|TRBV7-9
TGTGCCAGCAGCTTAGAGTCAGATACGCAGTATTTT
CASSLESDTQYF
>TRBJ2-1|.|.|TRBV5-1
TGCGCCAGCAGCACCCAGGGTAATGAGCAGTTCTTC
CASSTQGNEQFF
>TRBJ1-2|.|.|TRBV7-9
TGTGCCAGCGGGAACAGACCCGACGTCTATGGCTACACCTTC
CASGNRPDVYGYTF
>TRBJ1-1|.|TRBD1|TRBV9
TGTGCCAGCAGCGTACCGGGACAGTCCGCTTTCTTT
CASSVPGQSAFF
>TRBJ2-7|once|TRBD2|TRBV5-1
TGCGCCAGCAGCCGGTTCGGGCTAGCGGGAGAAGAGCAGTACTTC
CASSRFGLAGEEQYF
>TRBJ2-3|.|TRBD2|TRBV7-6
TGTGCCAGCAGTTACATCAGCGGGACTAGCGGATACACAGATACGCAGTATTTT
CASSYISGTSGYTDTQYF